The 16 T cell receptor beta chains reported below all come from one sample, sequenced in a study of CD8 T cells in ankylosing spondylitis. TCRdb passed the 5' RACE reads through MiXCR, listing each CDR3 protein once. This table holds 210,000 or so distinct CDR3 sequences, about 26% found once. The sample was blood, either unsorted or a sorted T cell fraction (not recorded which). The receptors were gathered from a male donor with ankylosing spondylitis or in good health (not recorded which).

This clonotype was observed many times. This chain links TRBV5-1 with TRBJ2-2; 7 bases are shared with TRBD2. The CDR3 is 17 amino acids. J gave up 7 bases and V 7 bases, and 19 bases lay outside the gene matches. CDR1 SGHRS and CDR2 YFSETQ come from the germline V gene. The CDR3 nucleotides read TGCGCCAGCTCCTCTGTGCTGGGCGGGAGAAGGAACGGGGAGCTGTTTTTT. Translated: CASSSVLGGRRNGELFF.

This clonotype has just a few counts. A much larger clone differs by one base, so this may be a read error. This chain connects TRBV4-3 to TRBJ1-5, with D unclear. The germline V gene encodes CDR1 LGHNA and CDR2 YSLEER. This CDR3 has 13 residues. The chain's CDR3 is CASSQDSDQPQHF. The CDR3 DNA reads TGCGCCAGCAGCCAAGATAGCGATCAGCCCCAGCATTTT.

The table lists this clonotype with many counts. The chain carries TRBV15 and TRBJ2-7; 9 bases map to TRBD1. Germline V gene lookup returns CDR1 LNHNV and CDR2 YYDKDF (reference sequence). J was trimmed by 3 bases and V by 1 base; bases with no gene match: 4. CDR3 length equals 15 residues. The CDR3 region has the DNA TGTGCCACCAGCAGAGCCCCGGGACAGGGCTACGAGCAGTACTTC. This gives the protein CATSRAPGQGYEQYF.

This CDR3 is CSARDSNSPLHF. The CDR3 nucleotides are TGCAGTGCTAGGGACAGCAATTCACCCCTCCACTTT. The genes are TRBV20-1 and TRBJ1-6, with D possibly matching TRBD1 (6 bases). The CDR3 extends over 12 amino acids. V gave up 3 bases and J gave up 7 bases, with 7 bases separating them. Germline lookup yields CDR1 DFQATT and CDR2 SNEGSKA (reference sequence).

This clonotype was counted ten times or more. The CDR3 spells CSGHRMNTEAFF. In DNA, the CDR3 is TGCAGCGGACACAGGATGAACACTGAAGCTTTCTTT. The chain recombines TRBV29-1 with TRBJ1-1; possibly TRBD1 for D (5 bases). From germline, CDR1 is SQVTM and CDR2 ANQGSEA. Trimming left V 7 bases short and J 0 bases short, with 9 bases between. This CDR3 spans 12 amino acids.

This clonotype was seen more than once but under ten times. The J gene is TRBJ2-4, the V gene TRBV20-1; perhaps TRBD1 as D (5 bases). The germline V gene encodes CDR1 DFQATT and CDR2 SNEGSKA (reference sequence). The CDR3 is 13 residues long. Trimming pared 4 bases from V and 3 bases from J, leaving 10 bases between. The CDR3 sequence: CSAIGVGKNIQYF. DNA of the CDR3: TGCAGTGCTATAGGGGTCGGCAAAAACATTCAGTACTTC.

This clonotype was observed at least ten times. The chain joins TRBV5-1 to TRBJ2-1; a possible D gene is TRBD2 (5 bases). This CDR3 comprises 18 residues. Trimming stripped 1 base from V and 4 bases from J, with 21 bases between. CDR1 and CDR2 from the germline V gene are SGHRS and YFSETQ. The CDR3 loop is CASSLYFLPGSFYNEQFF. CDR3 DNA: TGCGCCAGCAGCTTGTATTTCCTGCCGGGATCCTTTTACAATGAGCAGTTCTTC.

In this sample, this clonotype turned up a few times. It may be a read error: a sequence one base away is much more abundant. The chain carries TRBV5-6 and TRBJ1-2; D not certain. Germline V gene lookup returns CDR1 SGHDT and CDR2 YYEEEE. This CDR3 has 14 amino acids. CDR3 residues: CASSPKPTGDGYPF. As DNA, the CDR3 is TGTGCCAGCAGCCCCAAACCGACGGGCGATGGCTACCCCTTC.

This chain uses TRBV29-1 with TRBJ2-3, with TRBD2 matching 9 bases. The germline gives CDR1 SQVTM, CDR2 ANQGSEA. CDR3 size: 15 residues. V was clipped by 6 bases and J by 6 bases; unmatched bases: 13. The CDR3 loop reads CSVRGRALIRDTQYF. CDR3 nucleotide sequence: TGCAGCGTACGCGGGAGGGCCTTGATTAGGGATACGCAGTATTTT.

In this sample, this clonotype turned up many times. The chain employs TRBV4-1 and TRBJ2-5; a possible D gene is TRBD1 (8 bases). CDR1 and CDR2 (germline): MGHRA, YSYEKL. The CDR3 runs to 14 residues. Trimming shortened V by 2 bases and J by 4 bases, and 11 bases separated the two germline ends. CDR3: CASSQTGGGETQYF. The CDR3, as DNA: TGCGCCAGCAGCCAAACAGGGGGGGGAGAGACCCAGTACTTC.

The chain links TRBV3-1 to TRBJ2-1; 9 bases agree with TRBD2. Germline-derived CDR1 and CDR2 are LGHDT and YNNKEL (reference sequence). The CDR3 totals 15 residues. J lost 6 bases, V lost 4 bases, and 7 bases had no gene match. The CDR3 is CASSPWGSGGNEQFF. The CDR3 DNA follows: TGTGCCAGCAGCCCCTGGGGTAGCGGGGGCAATGAGCAGTTCTTC.

This clonotype came up many times. J is TRBJ1-1 and V is TRBV5-6, with 7 bases aligning to TRBD1. With 1 base clipped from V and 0 bases from J, the junction kept 6 bases outside the gene matches. Germline V gene data show CDR1 as SGHDT and CDR2 as YYEEEE. The CDR3 is made up of 16 amino acids. The CDR3 sequence: CASSLLTGSMNTEAFF. Here the CDR3 DNA reads TGTGCCAGCAGCTTGCTGACAGGGTCCATGAACACTGAAGCTTTCTTT.

This clonotype was seen a few times. The CDR3 here is CSARDLSENVADTQYF. The DNA for the CDR3 is TGCAGTGCTAGAGATTTGTCGGAAAACGTCGCAGATACGCAGTATTTT. The gene calls are TRBV20-1 and TRBJ2-3, with unresolved D. This CDR3 is 16 amino acids long. Between the trimmed V and J ends, which lost 0 bases and 4 bases, there was a span of 17 bases. Germline assignment: CDR1 DFQATT and CDR2 SNEGSKA (reference sequence).

This clonotype was seen at least ten times. This chain links TRBV12-3 or TRBV12-4 with TRBJ2-2; either TRBD1 or TRBD2 may fit D (5 bases each). V was cut by 6 bases and J by 2 bases, with 16 bases left in between. This CDR3 is 16 amino acids long. The CDR3 region is CASRKTGTENTGELFF. Written as DNA, the CDR3 is TGTGCCAGCAGAAAGACCGGGACCGAAAACACCGGGGAGCTGTTTTTT.

In this sample, this clonotype turned up many times. The rearrangement uses TRBV7-6 and TRBJ2-7; TRBD2 aligns across 12 bases. The CDR3 is made up of 16 amino acids. V lost 1 base to trimming and J lost 4 bases; unmatched junction nucleotides: 5. Germline lookup yields CDR1 SGHVS and CDR2 FNYEAQ. The CDR3 loop is CASSLGGLAGRYEQYF. In nucleotides, the CDR3 is TGTGCCAGCAGCTTAGGAGGACTAGCGGGAAGATACGAGCAGTACTTC.

The chain uses TRBV5-1 and TRBJ2-3; 7 bases are a match to TRBD1. The CDR3 is made up of 15 amino acids. Germline lookup yields CDR1 SGHRS and CDR2 YFSETQ. V trimming: 0 bases; J trimming: 4 bases; junction bases outside the gene matches: 5. This CDR3 reads CASSLEGASSDTQYF. DNA for the CDR3: TGCGCCAGCAGCTTGGAGGGGGCTAGCTCAGATACGCAGTATTTT.